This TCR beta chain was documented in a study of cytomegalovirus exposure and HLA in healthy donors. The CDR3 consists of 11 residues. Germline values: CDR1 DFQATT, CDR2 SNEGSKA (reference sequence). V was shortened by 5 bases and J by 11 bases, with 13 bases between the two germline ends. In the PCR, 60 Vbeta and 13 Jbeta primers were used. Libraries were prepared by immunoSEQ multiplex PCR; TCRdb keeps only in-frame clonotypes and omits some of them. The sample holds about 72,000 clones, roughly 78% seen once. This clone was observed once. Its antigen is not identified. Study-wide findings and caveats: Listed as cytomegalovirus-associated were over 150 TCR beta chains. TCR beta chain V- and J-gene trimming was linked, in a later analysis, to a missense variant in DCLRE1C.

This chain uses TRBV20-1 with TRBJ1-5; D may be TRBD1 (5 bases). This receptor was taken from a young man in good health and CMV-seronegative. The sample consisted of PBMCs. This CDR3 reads CSAPAGGAQHF. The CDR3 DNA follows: TGCAGTGCTCCCGCCGGGGGGGCCCAGCATTTT.